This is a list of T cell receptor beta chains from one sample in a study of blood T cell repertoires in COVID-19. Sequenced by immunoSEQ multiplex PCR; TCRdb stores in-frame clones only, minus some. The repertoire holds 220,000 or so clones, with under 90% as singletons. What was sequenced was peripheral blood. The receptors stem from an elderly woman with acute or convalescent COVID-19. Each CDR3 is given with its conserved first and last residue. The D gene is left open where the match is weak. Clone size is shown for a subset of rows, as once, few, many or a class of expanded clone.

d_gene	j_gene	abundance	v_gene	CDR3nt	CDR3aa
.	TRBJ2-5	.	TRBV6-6	TGTGCCAGCAGTTCACCACAGGACCGATACCAAGAGACCCAGTACTTC	CASSSPQDRYQETQYF
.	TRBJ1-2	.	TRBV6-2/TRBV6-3	TGTGCCAGCAGTTCCAACGGACAGCCCGGTCGCTACACCTTC	CASSSNGQPGRYTF
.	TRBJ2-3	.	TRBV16	TGTGCCAGCAGCCAATTCCTTGGGCAGGGAGGTACGCAGTATTTT	CASSQFLGQGGTQYF
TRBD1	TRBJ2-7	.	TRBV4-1	TGCGCCAGCAGCCCCCAAGCGACAGGGAAATCCTACGAGCAGTACTTC	CASSPQATGKSYEQYF
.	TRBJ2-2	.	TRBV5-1	TGCGCCAGCAGCTTGGAGCTCACCATAAGCACCGGGGAGCTGTTTTTT	CASSLELTISTGELFF
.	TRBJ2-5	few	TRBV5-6	TGTGCCAGCAGCTTGATACCCTCACTTGGGCACCAAGAGACCCAGTACTTC	CASSLIPSLGHQETQYF
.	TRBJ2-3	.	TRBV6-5	TGTGCCAGCAGTCCTCGTGGGCCGGGCACAGATACGCAGTATTTT	CASSPRGPGTDTQYF
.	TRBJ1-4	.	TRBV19	TGTGCCAGTACCGATCTCCCGGACAGTACTCCTAATGAAAAACTGTTTTTT	CASTDLPDSTPNEKLFF
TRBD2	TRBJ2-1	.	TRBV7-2	TGTGCCAGCAGCCTAAGCGGGGGCGCCTTTTACAATGAGCAGTTCTTC	CASSLSGGAFYNEQFF
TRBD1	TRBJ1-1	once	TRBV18	TGTGCCAGCTCACCGGTGACAGGGTTCCAAGAAGCTTTCTTT	CASSPVTGFQEAFF
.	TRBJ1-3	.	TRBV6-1	TGTGCCAGCTTAGGGGGTAACACCATATATTTT	CASLGGNTIYF
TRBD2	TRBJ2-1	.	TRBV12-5	TGTGCTAGTGGTCACGCGCGGCTAGCGGGGGGTCCCACTCCCACCTACAATGAGCAGTTCTTC	CASGHARLAGGPTPTYNEQFF
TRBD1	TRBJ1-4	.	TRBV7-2	TGTGCCAGCAGCACCTCGACAGGGCACAATGAAAAACTGTTTTTT	CASSTSTGHNEKLFF
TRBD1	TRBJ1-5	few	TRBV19	TGTGCCAGTAGTAGGGACAGGGTTGGGAGCAATCAGCCCCAGCATTTT	CASSRDRVGSNQPQHF
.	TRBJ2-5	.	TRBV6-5	TGTGCCAGCAGCCTTGGAGGGTGGGAGACCCAGTACTTC	CASSLGGWETQYF
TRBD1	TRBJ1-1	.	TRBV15	TGTGCCACCAGCAGAGATCCCACAGGGGACACTGAAGCTTTCTTT	CATSRDPTGDTEAFF
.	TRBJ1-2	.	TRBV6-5	TGTGCCAGCAGTTTAACAGGCTATGGCTACACCTTC	CASSLTGYGYTF
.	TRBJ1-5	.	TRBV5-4	TGTGCCACTCGCGAGGGAGGGGACAATCAGCCCCAGCATTTT	CATREGGDNQPQHF
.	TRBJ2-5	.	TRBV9	TGTGCCAGCAGCGTAGGACAGAGACAAGAGACCCAGTACTTC	CASSVGQRQETQYF
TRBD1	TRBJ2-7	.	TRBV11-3	TGTGCCAGCAGCCGGGGACAGGACTACGAGCAGTACTTC	CASSRGQDYEQYF
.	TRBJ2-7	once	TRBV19	TGTGCCAGTAGCAGAGACAGAACCTACGAGCAGTACTTC	CASSRDRTYEQYF
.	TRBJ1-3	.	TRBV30	TGTGCCTGGGCCAAGGAGCCTGGAAACACCATATATTTT	CAWAKEPGNTIYF
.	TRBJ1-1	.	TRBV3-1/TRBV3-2	TGTGCCAGCAGCCATAGGCAGGGGCCCACTGAAGCTTTCTTT	CASSHRQGPTEAFF
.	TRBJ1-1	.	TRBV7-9	TGTGCCAGCAGCTTAGTGATAGGGGCAAGCACTGAAGCTTTCTTT	CASSLVIGASTEAFF
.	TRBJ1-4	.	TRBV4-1	TGCGCCAGCAGCTTGCGGGACGCTAGAAATGAAAAACTGTTTTTT	CASSLRDARNEKLFF
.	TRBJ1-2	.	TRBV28	TGTGCCAGCAGTCGGGGGGCTAACTATGGCTACACCTTC	CASSRGANYGYTF
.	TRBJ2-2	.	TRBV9	TGTGCCAGCAGCGTAGACCCACTTAACACCGGGGAGCTGTTTTTT	CASSVDPLNTGELFF
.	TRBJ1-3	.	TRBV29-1	TGCAGCGTTCAGGCGGATGGGGGGAATGGAAACACCATATATTTT	CSVQADGGNGNTIYF
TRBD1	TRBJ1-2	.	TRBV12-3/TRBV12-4	TGTGCCAGCAGTGCGGGCAGGGGGATTGGCTACACCTTC	CASSAGRGIGYTF
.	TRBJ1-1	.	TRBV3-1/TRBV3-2	TGTGCCAGCAGCCAACCCCCACAGGGAGGGGACACTGAAGCTTTCTTT	CASSQPPQGGDTEAFF
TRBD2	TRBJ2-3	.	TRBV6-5	TGTGCCAGCAGGCCTAGCGGGGGGGAAGATACGCAGTATTTT	CASRPSGGEDTQYF
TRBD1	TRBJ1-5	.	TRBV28	TGTGCCAGCAGGACCGGGACAGGGGTCTGGCCCCAGCATTTT	CASRTGTGVWPQHF
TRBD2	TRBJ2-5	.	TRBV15	TGTGCCACCAGAAATAGCGGGGGGGCGGGAGAGACCCAGTACTTC	CATRNSGGAGETQYF
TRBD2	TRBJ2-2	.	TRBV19	TGTGCCAGTAGTATTATTCCCCAGCGGGGGAACACCGGGGAGCTGTTTTTT	CASSIIPQRGNTGELFF
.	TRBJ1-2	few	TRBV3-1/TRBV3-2	TGTGCCAGCAGCCTCCAGGACAGCTTCTATGGCTACACCTTC	CASSLQDSFYGYTF
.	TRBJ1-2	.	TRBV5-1	TGCGCCAGCAGCTTGGCTTTGGCAGGACAGGGCTACACCTTC	CASSLALAGQGYTF
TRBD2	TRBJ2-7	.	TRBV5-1	TGCGCCAGCAGCTCCCCGGGAGGTAACGAGCAGTACTTC	CASSSPGGNEQYF
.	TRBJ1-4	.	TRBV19	TGTGCCAGTAGTGCGGGACCGCCGAAGCTAGTTGCAACTAATGAAAAACTGTTTTTT	CASSAGPPKLVATNEKLFF
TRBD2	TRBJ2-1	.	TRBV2	TGTGCCAGCAGAGAAAGGGACCTCGGGGGGGATGAGCAGTTCTTC	CASRERDLGGDEQFF